One sample yielded the 19 T cell receptor beta chains listed below, sequenced in a study of cytomegalovirus exposure and HLA in healthy donors. The PCR employed 60 Vbeta primers together with 13 Jbeta primers. Profiling relied on immunoSEQ multiplex PCR, and the TCRdb table lists in-frame clones only, not all of them. Seen here are roughly 100,000 clones, roughly 76% observed once, and the top ten hold approximately 6.9%. The sample consisted of PBMCs. The receptor set was obtained from a man aged 25-45 years in good health and CMV-seropositive.

V is TRBV6-1 and J is TRBJ2-3; D perhaps matches TRBD1 (6 bases). With 6 bases removed from V and 1 base from J, the gap between germline ends came to 14 bases. Germline values: CDR1 MNHNS, CDR2 SASEGT. The CDR3 spans 15 residues. The CDR3 spells CASRTGQMRTDTQYF. CDR3 sequence (DNA): TGTGCCAGCAGAACAGGGCAAATGCGCACAGATACGCAGTATTTT.

The chain uses TRBV28 and TRBJ2-1; TRBD2 matches 8 bases. The V gene end was trimmed by 7 bases and the J gene end by 0 bases; junction bases not matched to a gene: 11. Germline CDR1 and CDR2: MDHEN and SYDVKM. The CDR3 is 17 amino acids. CDR3: CASTPGLGRSSYNEQFF. DNA for the CDR3: TGTGCCAGCACTCCGGGACTAGGGCGGAGCTCCTACAATGAGCAGTTCTTC.

The chain has TRBV7-3 and TRBJ2-6, with a weak D call TRBD1 (5 bases). The V gene's germline CDR1 is SGHTA and CDR2 FQGTGA. V was cut by 1 base and J by 8 bases, with 9 bases left in between. CDR3 length equals 14 residues. Written as DNA, the CDR3 is TGTGCCAGCAGCTTAATGGCAGGGCCCAACGTCCTGACTTTC. Protein: CASSLMAGPNVLTF.

This rearrangement joins TRBV2 to TRBJ2-1; the match to TRBD1 covers 7 bases. Per the germline V gene, CDR1 is SNHLY and CDR2 is FYNNEI. The CDR3 is made up of 14 amino acids. The V segment lost 6 bases and the J segment 2 bases; nucleotides outside the gene matches: 4. The CDR3 DNA reads as TGTGCCAGCAGATACGGGACAGCCTACAATGAGCAGTTCTTC. It is translated as CASRYGTAYNEQFF.

The chain couples TRBV28 to TRBJ1-3; no clear D gene. CDR3 length: 17 amino acids. The V end was cut by 2 bases, the J end by 0 bases, with 14 bases between. CDR1 is MDHEN, CDR2 SYDVKM, per germline. The CDR3 DNA is TGTGCCAGCAGTTTAATTGACCGACTACACTCTGGAAACACCATATATTTT. Its translation is CASSLIDRLHSGNTIYF.

In this sample, this clone turned up once. The CDR3 DNA reads TGTGCCAGCAGCTGGACGGGGGGACGGGAGACCCAGTACTTC. Its translation: CASSWTGGRETQYF. V gene TRBV5-4 combines with J gene TRBJ2-5; 7 nucleotides agree with TRBD2. CDR1 and CDR2 (germline): SGHNT, YYREEE (reference sequence). The V and J ends lost 3 bases and 5 bases, in that order; junction bases with no gene match: 7. CDR3 length equals 14 residues.

This clone has just a few counts. The chain employs TRBV27 and TRBJ1-6; the D gene is possibly TRBD1 (6 bases). From germline, CDR1 is MNHEY and CDR2 SMNVEV (reference sequence). The CDR3 spans 17 residues. Trimming cost V 6 bases and J 7 bases, with 22 bases left between them. The CDR3 region is CASRNAGTTARNSPLHF. The CDR3 nucleotides are TGTGCCAGCAGAAACGCCGGGACAACCGCCCGAAATTCACCCCTCCACTTT.

V gene TRBV5-6 combines with J gene TRBJ2-7; D not resolved. The CDR3 extends over 13 amino acids. From germline, CDR1 is SGHDT and CDR2 YYEEEE. Trimming left V 0 bases short and J 3 bases short, with 7 bases between. For the CDR3, the DNA is TGTGCCAGCAGCTTGGCCTCAGGCTACGAGCAGTACTTC. Protein product: CASSLASGYEQYF.

The V and J genes are TRBV5-1 and TRBJ1-4; D is unresolved. This CDR3 comprises 15 residues. V was cut by 1 base and J by 3 bases, with 10 bases left in between. CDR1 is SGHRS and CDR2 is YFSETQ in the germline V gene. CDR3 residues: CASSLSPSSNEKLFF. CDR3 in DNA: TGCGCCAGCAGCTTGTCACCAAGCTCTAATGAAAAACTGTTTTTT.

The chain links TRBV18 to TRBJ2-3; TRBD1 aligns across 7 bases. CDR1 and CDR2 (germline): KGHSH, LQKENI. The J segment lost 4 bases and the V segment lost 6 bases, leaving 7 bases of the junction unmatched. The CDR3 consists of 14 residues. CDR3 bases: TGTGCCAGCTCGGGCGGACAGGTCCCAGATACGCAGTATTTT. Translated: CASSGGQVPDTQYF.

V gene TRBV19 combines with J gene TRBJ2-2; D is unresolved. The V and J ends lost 6 bases and 0 bases respectively, with 17 bases between them. This CDR3 region has 17 residues. Germline assignment: CDR1 LNHDA and CDR2 SQIVND (reference sequence). CDR3 loop: CASRQSAQASNTGELFF. In nucleotides, the CDR3 is TGTGCCAGTAGACAATCCGCCCAGGCATCGAACACCGGGGAGCTGTTTTTT. Full variable domain (rest looked up from reference TRBV19 and TRBJ2-2): DGGITQSPKYLFRKEGQNVTLSCEQNLNHDAMYWYRQDPGQGLRLIYYSQIVNDFQKGDIAEGYSVSREKKESFPLTVTSAQKNPTAFYLCASRQSAQASNTGELFFGEGSRLTVL.

The V and J genes are TRBV2 and TRBJ2-2, with 8 bases matching TRBD2. The CDR3 is 13 amino acids. Unmatched junction bases numbered 9, after V lost 7 bases and J lost 11 bases. Germline V gene sequence: CDR1 SNHLY, CDR2 FYNNEI. The CDR3 reads CASKTSVGGELFF. The CDR3, as DNA: TGTGCCAGCAAGACTAGCGTGGGGGGAGAGCTGTTTTTT.

The chain joins TRBV11-2 to TRBJ2-2; possible D gene TRBD2, 5 bases. CDR1 and CDR2 (germline): SGHAT, FQNNGV. The CDR3 has 13 amino acids. V lost 4 bases and J lost 7, with 10 bases in between. CDR3 sequence reads: CASSSPSFGELFF. DNA of the CDR3: TGTGCCAGCAGCTCGCCTAGCTTCGGGGAGCTGTTTTTT. Complete variable domain (other parts from reference TRBV11-2 and TRBJ2-2): EAGVAQSPRYKIIEKRQSVAFWCNPISGHATLYWYQQILGQGPKLLIQFQNNGVVDDSQLPKDRFSAERLKGVDSTLKIQPAKLEDSAVYLCASSSPSFGELFFGEGSRLTVL.

V and J are TRBV18 and TRBJ1-3, with TRBD1 as a possible D gene (6 bases). From germline, CDR1 is KGHSH and CDR2 LQKENI. V dropped 5 bases and J dropped 8 bases, with 13 bases sitting between them. The CDR3 extends over 13 amino acids. The CDR3 nucleotides are TGTGCCAGCTCATCCGTGGGGGCGGACACCATATATTTT. Amino acid sequence: CASSSVGADTIYF.

The V call is TRBV9, the J call TRBJ2-4; 9 bases map to TRBD2. Germline assignment: CDR1 SGDLS and CDR2 YYNGEE. This CDR3 has 17 amino acids. With 4 bases clipped from V and 2 bases from J, the junction kept 10 bases outside the gene matches. In DNA form, the CDR3 reads TGTGCCAGCAGCCCGAGACTAGCGGAGGGTCCCAAAAACATTCAGTACTTC. The encoded protein is CASSPRLAEGPKNIQYF.

This clone appeared a single time. The gene calls are TRBV5-6 and TRBJ2-7, with D perhaps TRBD1 (6 bases). Germline V CDR1 and CDR2: SGHDT, YYEEEE. The CDR3 loop spans 13 amino acids. V was shortened by 4 bases and J by 0 bases, with 8 bases between the two germline ends. The CDR3 is CASSDRPSYEQYF. The DNA for the CDR3 is TGTGCCAGCAGCGACAGGCCCTCCTACGAGCAGTACTTC. Full variable domain (missing parts from reference TRBV5-6 and TRBJ2-7): DAGVTQSPTHLIKTRGQQVTLRCSPKSGHDTVSWYQQALGQGPQFIFQYYEEEERQRGNFPDRFSGHQFPNYSSELNVNALLLGDSALYLCASSDRPSYEQYFGPGTRLTVT.

The genes are TRBV9 and TRBJ1-4; possible D gene TRBD1, 5 bases. The length of the CDR3 is 16 residues. Deletions cut 0 bases from V and 7 bases from J, with 16 bases between. CDR1 and CDR2 (germline): SGDLS, YYNGEE. The CDR3 here is CASSVVPTGGVEKLFF. In DNA form, the CDR3 reads TGTGCCAGCAGCGTAGTCCCGACGGGGGGTGTTGAAAAACTGTTTTTT.

The V and J genes are TRBV4-1 and TRBJ1-6; TRBD1 aligns across 8 bases. CDR3 size: 17 residues. V dropped 3 bases and J dropped 2; count of bases not matched to a gene: 6. Germline V gene lookup returns CDR1 MGHRA and CDR2 YSYEKL. CDR3 DNA sequence: TGCGCCAGCAGCCAGGTTGACAGGGGACCCTATAATTCACCCCTCCACTTT. Protein product: CASSQVDRGPYNSPLHF.

As DNA, the CDR3 is TGCGCCAGCAGCCCTCAAGCGGGGGCCCAAGAGACCCAGTACTTC. It codes for CASSPQAGAQETQYF. The chain uses TRBV5-1 and TRBJ2-5; 8 bases match TRBD2. CDR1 is SGHRS, CDR2 YFSETQ, per germline. The ends lost 4 bases at V and 1 base at J; junction bases unmatched: 6. The CDR3 covers 15 residues. The variable domain in full, completed from reference TRBV5-1 and TRBJ2-5, reads KAGVTQTPRYLIKTRGQQVTLSCSPISGHRSVSWYQQTPGQGLQFLFEYFSETQRNKGNFPGRFSGRQFSNSRSEMNVSTLELGDSALYLCASSPQAGAQETQYFGPGTRLLVL.